This entry features one TCR beta chain sequence. Its antigen remains unidentified. The V and J ends lost 3 bases and 2 bases respectively, with 11 bases between them. The CDR3 extends over 14 amino acids. Germline CDR1 is MGHDK and CDR2 is SYGVNS. These data originate in a study of stem cell transplantation in POMP-related autoinflammatory disease. Study summary: Defective thymoproteasomes were hypothesized to impair CD8+ T-cell positive selection. Pre-transplant patients had naive-skewed CD4+ T cells and few CD8+ T cells.

Prominent immunodeficiency with autoinflammation defined PRAID. Sequencing used immunoSEQ multiplex PCR; TCRdb keeps in-frame clones, though not all of them. The sample lists roughly 11,000 clones, roughly 86% occurring once. Regarding the study as a whole: A trend toward lower repertoire diversity and greater clonality appeared in every analyzed T-cell subset of PRAID patients. Unique TRB V-J gene pairings were limited in number in patients with PRAID.

This specimen consisted of CD8+ T cells from PBMCs, obtained before stem cell transplantation. The sequence derives from a human donor with POMP-related autoinflammation and immune dysregulation (PRAID). This chain uses TRBV25-1 with TRBJ2-7; unclear D gene. In DNA form, the CDR3 reads TGTGCCAGCAGTGATAAGATAGAGCCCTACGAGCAGTACTTC. This translates into CASSDKIEPYEQYF.